These T cell receptor beta chains were read from a single sample in a study of cytomegalovirus exposure and HLA in healthy donors. Some clones are missing from TCRdb's copy, which holds only in-frame ones; the method was immunoSEQ multiplex PCR. The sample holds roughly 140,000 clones, around 82% seen once. The sample was PBMCs. Receptors originate from a woman aged 45-65 years in good health and CMV-seropositive. CDR3s leave out the opening cysteine and the closing phenylalanine or tryptophan.

TRBV5-1,TRBJ2-3,ASSLDRRTDTQY
TRBV9,TRBJ2-7,ASSVGADHREQY
TRBV5-6,TRBJ2-1,ASSIQGASEQF
TRBV5-6,TRBJ2-6,ASSKRLAGSGANVLT
TRBV10-3,TRBJ1-1,AISEFGGGRTEAF
TRBV5-1,TRBJ1-2,ASSLGQGSYGYT
TRBV15,TRBJ2-3,ATSRSGLAGGGTDTQY
TRBV11-2,TRBJ2-1,ASSPAGLGFMEQF
TRBV21-1,TRBJ2-3,ASSPTTGARTDTQY
TRBV5-1,TRBJ2-3,ASRDGRGQDTQY
TRBV7-9,TRBJ1-2,ASSMTGGGYT
TRBV5-4,TRBJ2-1,ASSPTSGGAGSYNEQF
TRBV5-1,TRBJ1-6,ASSADRGWNSPLH
TRBV5-1,TRBJ1-3,ASSPEGSSGNTIY
TRBV7-2,TRBJ2-2,ASSPGGLNTGELF
TRBV5-1,TRBJ2-5,ASSPGTVQETQY
TRBV6-6,TRBJ1-2,ASSTGANYGYT
TRBV6-1,TRBJ1-5,ASSETGYNQPQH
TRBV5-1,TRBJ2-5,ASSLGDREETQY
TRBV4-1,TRBJ2-1,ASSQDKASGGAGLAVRQF
TRBV10-3,TRBJ2-1,AISGPTSGRVNEQF
TRBV2,TRBJ1-2,ASNHRDSYTGYT
TRBV19,TRBJ2-7,ASSIAPTGGDEQY
TRBV25-1,TRBJ1-1,ASSDERVRTEAF
TRBV7-8,TRBJ2-1,ASSPITSYNEQF
TRBV10-3,TRBJ2-2,AISRTSDTGELF
TRBV19,TRBJ2-2,ASTLGGTGELF
TRBV4-1,TRBJ2-1,ASSQYGSPPYNEQF
TRBV9,TRBJ1-6,ASSVGSSPLH
TRBV7-9,TRBJ2-7,ASSGRKTPYEQY
TRBV28,TRBJ2-3,ASSISGVAGVTDTQY
TRBV28,TRBJ2-5,ASSARLAGGQETQY
TRBV7-2,TRBJ2-3,ATATRGLAVTDTQY
TRBV6-5,TRBJ2-4,ASSDRIANIQY
TRBV5-4,TRBJ1-6,ASSLKLDNSPLH
TRBV7-2,TRBJ2-1,ASSSIGNQADEQF
TRBV7-9,TRBJ2-5,ASSLGGGVKETQY
TRBV7-2,TRBJ1-2,ASSPGSRGSYGYT
TRBV11-2,TRBJ1-6,ASSDHYPGNSPLH
TRBV5-4,TRBJ2-3,ASRGDSLLTQY
TRBV4-3,TRBJ1-2,ASSQGGEIYGYT
TRBV19,TRBJ1-1,ASSGRNSEAF
TRBV10-3,TRBJ1-5,AISATGDQPQH